Sequencing of this T cell receptor (beta chain) was carried out in a study of cytomegalovirus exposure and HLA in healthy donors. General observations from the study: An analysis was carried out at a later point. It showed that HLA-associated TCR beta chains were more clonally expanded than equally common non-associated chains. Later analysis identified several of the most significant clusters that appeared linked to common viral pathogens.

Germline V CDR1 and CDR2: SGHTS, YDEGEE. The CDR3 runs to 13 residues. Between the trimmed V and J ends, which lost 0 bases and 6 bases, there was a span of 7 bases. 60 Vbeta and 13 Jbeta primers were used in PCR. Only in-frame clones appear in the TCRdb table, and some are missing; sequencing was by immunoSEQ multiplex PCR. The table includes around 85,000 clones, 80% detected once. Note on this clone: What it binds is unknown.

Each donor was nominally healthy when sampled (though unrecorded immune exposures were likely). This sequence originates from a man between 45 and 60 years old in good health and CMV-seropositive. V gene TRBV5-8 combines with J gene TRBJ1-5; TRBD1 is a possible D gene (5 bases). The specimen sequenced was PBMCs. CDR3 coding DNA: TGTGCCAGCAGCTTGGTAGGGGCTCAGCCCCAGCATTTT. This codes for CASSLVGAQPQHF.